These T cell receptor beta chains were read from a single sample in a study of blood T cell repertoires in COVID-19. Sequencing was performed with immunoSEQ multiplex PCR; in TCRdb, only in-frame clones are kept and a portion is missing. Here the sample spans 200,000 to 300,000 clones, about 85% being singletons. Sequencing used peripheral blood. The receptors were sampled from a man in his fifties or sixties with acute or convalescent COVID-19. Each CDR3 is given with its conserved first and last residue. A D gene is named only where the DNA matches it firmly. A clone size is listed for some rows: how often the clone was seen (once, few, many), or a class if it is expanded.

D gene: NA; V gene: TRBV28; clone size: NA; J gene: TRBJ2-7; CDR3 DNA: TGTGCCATCGGGCCCAGCGGGTCAAGCTCCTACGAGCAGTACTTC; CDR3 protein: CAIGPSGSSSYEQYF
D gene: NA; V gene: TRBV10-3; clone size: NA; J gene: TRBJ2-3; CDR3 DNA: TGTGCCATCAGTGAGAGGGGGGGGGCTAGCGGATCAGATACGCAGTATTTT; CDR3 protein: CAISERGGASGSDTQYF
D gene: TRBD2; V gene: TRBV6-5; clone size: NA; J gene: TRBJ2-5; CDR3 DNA: TGTGCCAGCAGTTCCGCGGGGGACTCCCAAGAGACCCAGTACTTC; CDR3 protein: CASSSAGDSQETQYF
D gene: TRBD1; V gene: TRBV19; clone size: once; J gene: TRBJ2-1; CDR3 DNA: TGTGCCAGTAGTCACCGGGACAGGGTTTCCAATGAGCAGTTCTTC; CDR3 protein: CASSHRDRVSNEQFF
D gene: TRBD1; V gene: TRBV5-1; clone size: NA; J gene: TRBJ2-2; CDR3 DNA: TGCGCCAGCAGCTTGGAGACAGGGGTGCCCGGGGAGCTGTTTTTT; CDR3 protein: CASSLETGVPGELFF
D gene: NA; V gene: TRBV7-9; clone size: NA; J gene: TRBJ1-1; CDR3 DNA: TGTGCCGGAATCGGGGGGCTAAACACTGAAGCTTTCTTT; CDR3 protein: CAGIGGLNTEAFF
D gene: TRBD2; V gene: TRBV6-5; clone size: NA; J gene: TRBJ2-2; CDR3 DNA: TGTGCCAGCAGTTACTCGCGGGGGGCGGGCACCGGGGAGCTGTTTTTT; CDR3 protein: CASSYSRGAGTGELFF
D gene: NA; V gene: TRBV7-2; clone size: NA; J gene: TRBJ2-7; CDR3 DNA: TGTGCCAGCAGCTTAGAAGCCAGGGGTACCTACGAGCAGTACTTC; CDR3 protein: CASSLEARGTYEQYF
D gene: NA; V gene: TRBV13; clone size: NA; J gene: TRBJ1-1; CDR3 DNA: TGTGCCAGCAGCGCCGCAGGGGTGAACACTGAAGCTTTCTTT; CDR3 protein: CASSAAGVNTEAFF
D gene: NA; V gene: TRBV19; clone size: NA; J gene: TRBJ1-1; CDR3 DNA: TGTGCCAGTAGTATGAGGCACGGACAGAACACTGAAGCTTTCTTT; CDR3 protein: CASSMRHGQNTEAFF
D gene: TRBD1; V gene: TRBV7-2; clone size: NA; J gene: TRBJ2-5; CDR3 DNA: TGTGCCAGCAGCCCAACCGCCCAGGGGGCCCTTTCAGAGACCCAGTACTTC; CDR3 protein: CASSPTAQGALSETQYF
D gene: NA; V gene: TRBV4-2; clone size: NA; J gene: TRBJ1-4; CDR3 DNA: TGTGCCAGCAGCCAAGATCCAACGGGGATTAATGAAAAACTGTTTTTT; CDR3 protein: CASSQDPTGINEKLFF
D gene: TRBD2; V gene: TRBV6-5; clone size: NA; J gene: TRBJ2-1; CDR3 DNA: TGTGCCAGCATCCCCAAGACTAGCGGGAGGAATGAGCAGTTCTTC; CDR3 protein: CASIPKTSGRNEQFF
D gene: NA; V gene: TRBV5-6; clone size: once; J gene: TRBJ1-1; CDR3 DNA: TGTGCCAGCAGCTTGGGCGGGTGGCCTGAAGCTTTCTTT; CDR3 protein: CASSLGGWPEAFF
D gene: TRBD2; V gene: TRBV13; clone size: NA; J gene: TRBJ2-4; CDR3 DNA: TGTGCCAGCAGCCGGGACTACACAGCCAAAAACATTCAGTACTTC; CDR3 protein: CASSRDYTAKNIQYF
D gene: TRBD2; V gene: TRBV10-3; clone size: NA; J gene: TRBJ2-3; CDR3 DNA: TGTGCCATCAGCGTAGCGGGGGCCGAAGATACGCAGTATTTT; CDR3 protein: CAISVAGAEDTQYF
D gene: NA; V gene: TRBV15; clone size: NA; J gene: TRBJ2-5; CDR3 DNA: TGTGCCACCAGCAGAGAGAGTGTACGACAGGTGGAGACCCAGTACTTC; CDR3 protein: CATSRESVRQVETQYF
D gene: NA; V gene: TRBV11-3; clone size: NA; J gene: TRBJ2-2; CDR3 DNA: TGTGCCAGCAGCTCCAAGCGGGCGAACACCGGGGAGCTGTTTTTT; CDR3 protein: CASSSKRANTGELFF
D gene: NA; V gene: TRBV6-5; clone size: NA; J gene: TRBJ1-6; CDR3 DNA: TGTCCCGAAGGACTGGCCAATTTTTTGGGACCCCTCCACTTT; CDR3 protein: CPEGLANFLGPLHF
D gene: TRBD1; V gene: TRBV19; clone size: NA; J gene: TRBJ2-7; CDR3 DNA: TGTGCCAGTAGTATCGTAGGGGACAGGGACTACGAGCAGTACTTC; CDR3 protein: CASSIVGDRDYEQYF
D gene: NA; V gene: TRBV11-3; clone size: once; J gene: TRBJ2-1; CDR3 DNA: TGTGCCAGCAGTCAGAGCGGGTCTGGTTACAATGAGCAGTTCTTC; CDR3 protein: CASSQSGSGYNEQFF
D gene: NA; V gene: TRBV29-1; clone size: NA; J gene: TRBJ1-2; CDR3 DNA: TGCAGCGTTGAAGAAGTAACGGGGGGAATTCTAGGCTACACCTTC; CDR3 protein: CSVEEVTGGILGYTF
D gene: NA; V gene: TRBV3-1/TRBV3-2; clone size: NA; J gene: TRBJ2-1; CDR3 DNA: TGTGCCAGCAGCTCGCGAGGGGCGGGGGAGCAGTTCTTC; CDR3 protein: CASSSRGAGEQFF
D gene: NA; V gene: TRBV19; clone size: NA; J gene: TRBJ2-2; CDR3 DNA: TGTGCCAGTAGTGGCGGACAAACCGGGGAGCTGTTTTTT; CDR3 protein: CASSGGQTGELFF
D gene: TRBD2; V gene: TRBV7-9; clone size: NA; J gene: TRBJ2-5; CDR3 DNA: TGTGCCAGCAGCCCACGACTAGCGGGAGACGTCACCCAGTACTTC; CDR3 protein: CASSPRLAGDVTQYF
D gene: TRBD1; V gene: TRBV27; clone size: NA; J gene: TRBJ2-7; CDR3 DNA: TGTGCCAGCAGACCTACACGGGACAGGGGGACGGACGAGCAGTACTTC; CDR3 protein: CASRPTRDRGTDEQYF
D gene: NA; V gene: TRBV30; clone size: once; J gene: TRBJ1-4; CDR3 DNA: TGTGCCTGGAATAGGAGGACGGATGAAAAACTGTTTTTT; CDR3 protein: CAWNRRTDEKLFF
D gene: TRBD1; V gene: TRBV4-2; clone size: few; J gene: TRBJ2-7; CDR3 DNA: TGTGCCAGCAGCCAAGCACAGGGACAGGGGCCCTACGAGCAGTACTTC; CDR3 protein: CASSQAQGQGPYEQYF
D gene: NA; V gene: TRBV29-1; clone size: NA; J gene: TRBJ2-2; CDR3 DNA: TGCAGCGTCCACAGGGAAGGAGTGATCGGGGAGCTGTTTTTT; CDR3 protein: CSVHREGVIGELFF
D gene: NA; V gene: TRBV4-1; clone size: once; J gene: TRBJ2-3; CDR3 DNA: TGCGCCAGCAGCCAAGATTCGGGAGAAGGCACAGATACGCAGTATTTT; CDR3 protein: CASSQDSGEGTDTQYF
D gene: NA; V gene: TRBV20-1; clone size: NA; J gene: TRBJ1-5; CDR3 DNA: TGCAGTGCTAGTCGAAACAGGGATAGCAATCAGCCCCAGCATTTT; CDR3 protein: CSASRNRDSNQPQHF
D gene: NA; V gene: TRBV4-1; clone size: NA; J gene: TRBJ2-5; CDR3 DNA: TGCGCCAGCAGCCATCATGGAGAAGTGGCCCAGTACTTC; CDR3 protein: CASSHHGEVAQYF
D gene: TRBD1; V gene: TRBV29-1; clone size: once; J gene: TRBJ1-1; CDR3 DNA: TGCAGCGTTCCAACCTCGGACAGGAGAAACACTGAAGCTTTCTTT; CDR3 protein: CSVPTSDRRNTEAFF
D gene: NA; V gene: TRBV11-2; clone size: few; J gene: TRBJ2-2; CDR3 DNA: TGTGCCAGCAGCCCCCTCGGAGCTTCGGAGGGGACCGGGGAGCTGTTTTTT; CDR3 protein: CASSPLGASEGTGELFF
D gene: NA; V gene: TRBV6-6; clone size: NA; J gene: TRBJ1-6; CDR3 DNA: TGTGCCAGCAGTTACTCTCGGGATATAGCGTCACCCCTCCACTTT; CDR3 protein: CASSYSRDIASPLHF
D gene: NA; V gene: TRBV29-1; clone size: NA; J gene: TRBJ2-3; CDR3 DNA: TGCAGCGTAAGGCCCCGTGTTTCGGAGGCAGATACGCAGTATTTT; CDR3 protein: CSVRPRVSEADTQYF
D gene: NA; V gene: TRBV7-9; clone size: once; J gene: TRBJ2-1; CDR3 DNA: TGTGCCAGCAGCTTAGCGCCGTGGAGCCAGCTTCATATCAATGAGCAGTTCTTC; CDR3 protein: CASSLAPWSQLHINEQFF
D gene: NA; V gene: TRBV25-1; clone size: NA; J gene: TRBJ1-1; CDR3 DNA: TGTGCCAGCAGTGAATTAAGCAGGGGGAACACTGAAGCTTTCTTT; CDR3 protein: CASSELSRGNTEAFF
D gene: NA; V gene: TRBV3-1/TRBV3-2; clone size: once; J gene: TRBJ2-4; CDR3 DNA: TGTGCCAGCAGTCTGGGGCTAGCCAAAAACATTCAGTACTTC; CDR3 protein: CASSLGLAKNIQYF
D gene: NA; V gene: TRBV19; clone size: NA; J gene: TRBJ2-1; CDR3 DNA: TGTGCCAGTAGTATAATGGCGGAGCCCATGGCCAATGAGCAGTTCTTC; CDR3 protein: CASSIMAEPMANEQFF
D gene: NA; V gene: TRBV6-5; clone size: NA; J gene: TRBJ1-5; CDR3 DNA: TGTGCCAGCAGTTACTCGGGAGGGAGCAATCAGCCCCAGCATTTT; CDR3 protein: CASSYSGGSNQPQHF
D gene: NA; V gene: TRBV10-2; clone size: few; J gene: TRBJ2-7; CDR3 DNA: TGCGCCAGTGCTTACTCAGGGTTGTCTTCCTACGAGCAGTACTTC; CDR3 protein: CASAYSGLSSYEQYF
D gene: NA; V gene: TRBV6-5; clone size: NA; J gene: TRBJ1-2; CDR3 DNA: TGTGCCAGCAGTTACTCGAGTCGGGGTAACTATGGCTACACCTTC; CDR3 protein: CASSYSSRGNYGYTF
D gene: NA; V gene: TRBV30; clone size: NA; J gene: TRBJ1-6; CDR3 DNA: TGTGCCTGGAGTGGCGGGACTGAGACACCCCTCCACTTT; CDR3 protein: CAWSGGTETPLHF
D gene: TRBD2; V gene: TRBV3-1/TRBV3-2; clone size: NA; J gene: TRBJ2-5; CDR3 DNA: TGTGCCAGCAGCCACTGGGGGGGAGATGAGACCCAGTACTTC; CDR3 protein: CASSHWGGDETQYF
D gene: NA; V gene: TRBV9; clone size: NA; J gene: TRBJ1-6; CDR3 DNA: TGTGCCAGCAGCGTAGGTTGGAGCTCCTATAATTCACCCCTCCACTTT; CDR3 protein: CASSVGWSSYNSPLHF
D gene: NA; V gene: TRBV6-2/TRBV6-3; clone size: once; J gene: TRBJ2-7; CDR3 DNA: TGTGCCAGCAGTTACTTCGGGTTGGACTACGAGCAGTACTTC; CDR3 protein: CASSYFGLDYEQYF
D gene: TRBD2; V gene: TRBV7-8; clone size: NA; J gene: TRBJ2-3; CDR3 DNA: TGTGCCAGCAGCTTAGCTCTAGCGGGGGGCCTAAACACAGATACGCAGTATTTT; CDR3 protein: CASSLALAGGLNTDTQYF
D gene: TRBD1; V gene: TRBV4-1; clone size: NA; J gene: TRBJ2-7; CDR3 DNA: TGCGCCAGCAGCCAAGGACAGGGGGCAGCCTACGAGCAGTACTTC; CDR3 protein: CASSQGQGAAYEQYF
D gene: TRBD1; V gene: TRBV5-1; clone size: NA; J gene: TRBJ2-7; CDR3 DNA: TGCGCCAGCAGCACGACAGGGGACGTACTCCACGAGCAGTACTTC; CDR3 protein: CASSTTGDVLHEQYF
D gene: TRBD2; V gene: TRBV30; clone size: once; J gene: TRBJ2-1; CDR3 DNA: TGTGCCTGGAGTTTAGGGACTAAATACAATGAGCAGTTCTTC; CDR3 protein: CAWSLGTKYNEQFF
D gene: TRBD2; V gene: TRBV18; clone size: NA; J gene: TRBJ2-7; CDR3 DNA: TGTGCCAGCTCAACTAGCGATCGCGAGCAGTACTTC; CDR3 protein: CASSTSDREQYF
D gene: TRBD2; V gene: TRBV5-1; clone size: NA; J gene: TRBJ2-2; CDR3 DNA: TGCGCCAGCAGCTTCGCGGGGGGAACCGGGGAGCTGTTTTTT; CDR3 protein: CASSFAGGTGELFF
D gene: TRBD2; V gene: TRBV15; clone size: NA; J gene: TRBJ2-7; CDR3 DNA: TGTGCCACCAAGGCGGGGGGGGCCTACGAGCAGTACTTC; CDR3 protein: CATKAGGAYEQYF
D gene: TRBD2; V gene: TRBV9; clone size: NA; J gene: TRBJ2-7; CDR3 DNA: TGTGCCAGCAGCGCGGCGGGGGGCGGTTACGAGCAGTACTTC; CDR3 protein: CASSAAGGGYEQYF
D gene: TRBD2; V gene: TRBV27; clone size: NA; J gene: TRBJ2-2; CDR3 DNA: TGTGCCAGCACCCCAAGGCGGGGGGGGTTGTCCGGGGAGCTGTTTTTT; CDR3 protein: CASTPRRGGLSGELFF